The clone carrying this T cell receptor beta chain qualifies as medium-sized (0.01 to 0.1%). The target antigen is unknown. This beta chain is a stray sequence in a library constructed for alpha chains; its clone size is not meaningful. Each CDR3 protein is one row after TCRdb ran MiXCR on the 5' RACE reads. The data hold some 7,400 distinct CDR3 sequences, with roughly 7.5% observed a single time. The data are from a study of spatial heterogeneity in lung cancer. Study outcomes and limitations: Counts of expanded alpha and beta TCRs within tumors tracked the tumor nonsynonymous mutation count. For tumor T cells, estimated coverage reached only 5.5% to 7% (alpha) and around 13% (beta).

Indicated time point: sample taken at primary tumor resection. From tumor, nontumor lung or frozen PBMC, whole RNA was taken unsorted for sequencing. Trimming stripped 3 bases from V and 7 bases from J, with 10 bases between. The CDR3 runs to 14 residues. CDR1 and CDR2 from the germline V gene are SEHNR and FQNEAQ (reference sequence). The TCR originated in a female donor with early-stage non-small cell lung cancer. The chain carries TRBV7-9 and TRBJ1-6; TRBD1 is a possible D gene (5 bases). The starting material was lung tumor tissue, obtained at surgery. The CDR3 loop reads CASSLDMFNSPLHF. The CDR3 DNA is TGTGCCAGCAGCTTGGACATGTTCAATTCACCCCTCCACTTT.